These T cell receptor beta chains were read from a single sample in a study of Ad26.COV2.S vaccination and SARS-CoV-2 variants. Libraries were prepared by immunoSEQ multiplex PCR; TCRdb keeps only in-frame clonotypes and omits some of them. The sample includes 300,000 to 400,000 clones, approximately 90% seen only once; the top ten take approximately 5%. This material consisted of peripheral blood, taken in a trial of Ad26.COV2.S vaccine versus placebo. The receptors derive from a person between 18 and 65 years old who received the Ad26.COV2.S COVID-19 vaccine or a placebo. Both conserved end residues are part of each CDR3. D genes are given only for firm matches. Size is omitted from some rows. Given values are once, few, many or a class for expanded clones.

clone_size | j_call | d_call | v_call | cdr3_nt | cdr3_aa
- | TRBJ1-5 | - | TRBV6-1 | TGTGCCAGCAGTGAAGCCGGCGGTAGCAATCAGCCCCAGCATTTT | CASSEAGGSNQPQHF
- | TRBJ1-4 | - | TRBV13 | TGTGCCAGCAGCCGGGGCGCGGGAGGGGCTAATGAAAAACTGTTTTTT | CASSRGAGGANEKLFF
- | TRBJ1-4 | - | TRBV4-1 | TGCGCCAGCAGCCAAGATAAGGGTGGGGCCGGTGAAAAACTGTTTTTT | CASSQDKGGAGEKLFF
- | TRBJ1-1 | - | TRBV19 | TGTGCCAGTAGGGATGACCGTAGGGGGACTGAAGCTTTCTTT | CASRDDRRGTEAFF
- | TRBJ2-2 | - | TRBV2 | TGTGCCAGCCGTATGGGGTCCGGCGGGGAGCTGTTTTTT | CASRMGSGGELFF
- | TRBJ2-7 | - | TRBV4-1 | TGCGCCAGCAGCCAAGATCATCCTGAGCGATCCTACGAGCAGTACTTC | CASSQDHPERSYEQYF
- | TRBJ2-3 | TRBD1 | TRBV24-1 | TGTGCCACCAGTGATCCCGGGACAGGGGAAGATACGCAGTATTTT | CATSDPGTGEDTQYF
- | TRBJ2-7 | TRBD1 | TRBV9 | TGTGCCAGCAGCCCGACGACAGGGAGCTCCTACGAGCAGTACTTC | CASSPTTGSSYEQYF
- | TRBJ1-2 | TRBD1 | TRBV27 | TGTGCCAGCAGTCCCCTCACGCAGGGGGGGGGCTACACCTTC | CASSPLTQGGGYTF
- | TRBJ2-7 | - | TRBV5-1 | TGCGCCAGCAGCTTAGAGGGGGGATCTTACGAGCAGTACTTC | CASSLEGGSYEQYF
- | TRBJ2-2 | - | TRBV6-5 | TGTGCCAGCACAATGTCAGGGAAGAACACCGGGGAGCTGTTTTTT | CASTMSGKNTGELFF
few | TRBJ2-7 | TRBD1 | TRBV6-6 | TGTGCCAGCAGTTCCTCCAGGACAGGTTGGTACGAGCAGTACTTC | CASSSSRTGWYEQYF
- | TRBJ2-7 | TRBD1 | TRBV27 | TGTGCCAGCAGGGAAGGGACAGGGAGAATAGAGGAGCAGTACTTC | CASREGTGRIEEQYF
- | TRBJ2-7 | TRBD2 | TRBV4-1 | TGCGCCAGCAGCCAGCATAACCTAGCGGCCGAGCAGTACTTC | CASSQHNLAAEQYF
- | TRBJ2-1 | TRBD2 | TRBV5-4 | TGTGCCAGCAACCCCAGTACGCAGCGGGGGGCGAGCCCCTACAATGAGCAGTTCTTC | CASNPSTQRGASPYNEQFF
- | TRBJ2-7 | - | TRBV28 | TGTGCCAGCAAAGCGCCGGTAGTCTACGAGCAGTACTTC | CASKAPVVYEQYF
- | TRBJ2-7 | - | TRBV20-1 | TGCAGTGCTAGAGACGACTACGAGCAGTACTTC | CSARDDYEQYF
- | TRBJ1-2 | - | TRBV6-2/TRBV6-3 | TGTGCCAGCAGTTACTCGGGACTAGGTGGCTACACCTTC | CASSYSGLGGYTF
- | TRBJ2-7 | - | TRBV13 | TGTGCCAGCAGCCAAACTAGGCCCCTTGGGGAGCAGTACTTC | CASSQTRPLGEQYF
- | TRBJ2-7 | - | TRBV5-1 | TGCGCCAGCAGCTCCGGGGAATACGAGCAGTACTTC | CASSSGEYEQYF
- | TRBJ1-2 | - | TRBV6-2/TRBV6-3 | TGTGCCAGCAGTTTTAAGGGGACGAACTATGGCTACACCTTC | CASSFKGTNYGYTF
- | TRBJ1-1 | - | TRBV7-2 | TGTGCCAGCAGCTTAGATCCACAGGGCACTGAAGCTTTCTTT | CASSLDPQGTEAFF
- | TRBJ2-7 | - | TRBV24-1 | TGTGCCACCAGTGATCCCCGGGGGAAAAGGTATTACGAGCAGTACTTC | CATSDPRGKRYYEQYF
- | TRBJ1-1 | - | TRBV28 | TGTGCCAGCAGTCTCCCCGAGTTGGTGGACACTGAAGCTTTCTTT | CASSLPELVDTEAFF
- | TRBJ1-5 | - | TRBV19 | TGTGCCAGTAGTATAGCCAGACAGTATACGAATCAGCCCCAGCATTTT | CASSIARQYTNQPQHF
- | TRBJ1-5 | - | TRBV6-5 | TGTGCCAGCAGCATGCCGGGGAATCAGCCCCAGCATTTT | CASSMPGNQPQHF
- | TRBJ1-5 | - | TRBV19 | TGTGCCAGTAGTATACTTTTCCAGCCCCAGCATTTT | CASSILFQPQHF
- | TRBJ2-6 | - | TRBV5-1 | TGCGCCAGCAGCCCAGGACAGTCCAGGCTCTCTGGGGCCAACGTCCTGACTTTC | CASSPGQSRLSGANVLTF
- | TRBJ1-5 | TRBD1 | TRBV19 | TGTGCCAGTAGACCGGGACAGGGAAGTAATCAGCCCCAGCATTTT | CASRPGQGSNQPQHF
- | TRBJ2-7 | - | TRBV27 | TGTGCCAGCAGTCGCCGACAGGACTACGAGCAGTACTTC | CASSRRQDYEQYF
- | TRBJ1-5 | - | TRBV19 | TGTGCCAGTAGTCCCGCAGGGACCCGGGGAGGTCAGCCCCAGCATTTT | CASSPAGTRGGQPQHF
once | TRBJ1-1 | - | TRBV19 | TGTGCCAGTAGGCCGTACATGAACACTGAAGCTTTCTTT | CASRPYMNTEAFF
once | TRBJ1-1 | - | TRBV18 | TGTGCCAGCTCTTCGACGGCTGACACTGAAGCTTTCTTT | CASSSTADTEAFF
- | TRBJ1-5 | - | TRBV5-8 | TGTGCCAGCAGCTTGGAGGGGGGTGGCAATCAGCCCCAGCATTTT | CASSLEGGGNQPQHF
- | TRBJ2-7 | - | TRBV6-5 | TGTGCCAGCAGTCTGGACCTTGACGAGCAGTACTTC | CASSLDLDEQYF
- | TRBJ2-5 | TRBD1 | TRBV3-1/TRBV3-2 | TGTGCCAGCAGCCAAGATTTAGCAGGGGGCCGCGAGGAGACCCAGTACTTC | CASSQDLAGGREETQYF
- | TRBJ2-2 | TRBD1 | TRBV28 | TGTGCCAGCAGTCCCGCGGGACAGGGGAAAACCGGGGAGCTGTTTTTT | CASSPAGQGKTGELFF
- | TRBJ2-1 | TRBD1 | TRBV5-1 | TGCGCCAGCAGCTTCGGTGGGACAGGAAACAATGAGCAGTTCTTC | CASSFGGTGNNEQFF
once | TRBJ2-2 | - | TRBV7-3 | TGTGCCAGCAGCTTATCCGGACCAGGGGAGCTGTTTTTT | CASSLSGPGELFF
- | TRBJ1-6 | - | TRBV7-9 | TGTGCCAGCAGCTATGAACGCGGAAATTCACCCCTCCACTTT | CASSYERGNSPLHF
- | TRBJ2-2 | - | TRBV5-1 | TGCGCCAGCAGCATCGGACACGATACCGGGGAGCTGTTTTTT | CASSIGHDTGELFF
- | TRBJ2-7 | - | TRBV9 | TGTGCCAGCAGCGTAGCTGGCCTAGATTACGAGCAGTACTTC | CASSVAGLDYEQYF
- | TRBJ2-1 | TRBD2 | TRBV4-2 | TGTGCCAGCAGCCATTCACTAGCGCGTAATGAGCAGTTCTTC | CASSHSLARNEQFF
- | TRBJ2-7 | - | TRBV7-8 | TGTGCCAGCAGCTTAAGGCCTAGCTCCTACGAGCAGTACTTC | CASSLRPSSYEQYF
- | TRBJ1-4 | - | TRBV19 | TGTGCCAGTACGCCCCGCTCAGGGGAGAATGAAAAACTGTTTTTT | CASTPRSGENEKLFF